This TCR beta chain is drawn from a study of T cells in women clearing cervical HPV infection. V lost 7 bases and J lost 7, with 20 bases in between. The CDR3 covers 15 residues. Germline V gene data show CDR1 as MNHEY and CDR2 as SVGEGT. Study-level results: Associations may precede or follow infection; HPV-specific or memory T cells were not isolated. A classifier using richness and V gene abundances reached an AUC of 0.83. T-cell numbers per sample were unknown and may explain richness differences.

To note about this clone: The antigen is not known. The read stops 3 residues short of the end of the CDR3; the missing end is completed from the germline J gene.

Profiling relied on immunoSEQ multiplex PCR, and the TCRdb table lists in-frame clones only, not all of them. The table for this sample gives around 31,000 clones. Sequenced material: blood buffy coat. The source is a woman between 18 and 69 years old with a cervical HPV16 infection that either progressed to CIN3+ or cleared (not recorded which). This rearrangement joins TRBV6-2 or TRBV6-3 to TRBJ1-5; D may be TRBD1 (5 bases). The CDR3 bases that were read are TGTGCCAGCACCCCGGTGGGGCCCCTTGGGCAGCCC. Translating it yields CASTPVGPLGQP. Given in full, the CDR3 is CASTPVGPLGQPQHF.